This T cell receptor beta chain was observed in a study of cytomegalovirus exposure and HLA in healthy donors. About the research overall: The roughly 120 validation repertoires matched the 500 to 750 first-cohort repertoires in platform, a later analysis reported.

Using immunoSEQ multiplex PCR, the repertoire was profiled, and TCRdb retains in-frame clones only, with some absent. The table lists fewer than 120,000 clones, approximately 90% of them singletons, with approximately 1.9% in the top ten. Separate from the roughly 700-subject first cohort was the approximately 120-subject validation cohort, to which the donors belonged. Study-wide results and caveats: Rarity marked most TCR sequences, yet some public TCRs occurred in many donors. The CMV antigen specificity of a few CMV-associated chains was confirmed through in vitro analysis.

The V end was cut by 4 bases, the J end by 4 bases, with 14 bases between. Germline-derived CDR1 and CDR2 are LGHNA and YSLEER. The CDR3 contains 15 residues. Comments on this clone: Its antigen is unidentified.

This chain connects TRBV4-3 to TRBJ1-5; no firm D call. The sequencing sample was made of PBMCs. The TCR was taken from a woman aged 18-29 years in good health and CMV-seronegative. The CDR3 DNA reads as TGCGCCAGCAGCCGCTCAACTAACGTTAATCAGCCCCAGCATTTT. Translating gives CASSRSTNVNQPQHF.